Detailed here is one T cell receptor beta chain. Its specificity is unknown. Trimming removed 4 bases at V and 2 bases at J, with 4 bases between. Germline assignment: CDR1 LNHDA and CDR2 SQIVND (reference sequence). CDR3 length: 12 residues. Produced via immunoSEQ multiplex PCR; TCRdb's table is partial and in-frame only. The sample yields about 59,000 clones, 75% to 90% seen once. This entry comes from a study of CD4 T cells in relation to SARS-CoV-2 and coronaviruses. Study summary: Crossreactive spike epitopes shared across donors were mapped to their HLA restriction. Overall study results and limits: Monoreactive clones expanded significantly more to SARS-CoV-2 than crossreactive clones did.

Before the COVID-19 pandemic, during about 2011-2019, CD4+ T cells were taken from unexposed donors. The clonotype was recovered from a human donor in good health. The chain uses TRBV19 and TRBJ2-3; no clear D gene. The sample comprised memory CD4+ T cells from PBMCs. In DNA, the CDR3 is TGTGCCAGTAGTAAGGACACAGATACGCAGTATTTT. As protein: CASSKDTDTQYF.